The 27 T cell receptor beta chains given below trace back to one sample, sequenced in a study of blood T cell repertoires in COVID-19. Sequenced by immunoSEQ multiplex PCR; TCRdb stores in-frame clones only, minus some. The data show around 77,000 clones, around 80% seen once. Sequencing was performed on peripheral blood. These receptors were collected from a human donor in a cohort sampled during active COVID-19.

CDR3 region: CASSLTSYEQYF. CDR3 DNA sequence: TGCGCCAGCAGCCTGACATCTTACGAGCAGTACTTC. The chain combines TRBV5-1 with TRBJ2-7; unclear D gene. The V end was cut by 4 bases, the J end by 4 bases, with 9 bases between. There are 12 residues in the CDR3. CDR1 is SGHRS, CDR2 YFSETQ, per germline. The variable domain in full, completed from reference TRBV5-1 and TRBJ2-7, reads KAGVTQTPRYLIKTRGQQVTLSCSPISGHRSVSWYQQTPGQGLQFLFEYFSETQRNKGNFPGRFSGRQFSNSRSEMNVSTLELGDSALYLCASSLTSYEQYFGPGTRLTVT.

The V gene is TRBV25-1, the J gene TRBJ1-6; 7 bases agree with TRBD1. The CDR3 runs 15 residues. Germline CDR1 reads MGHDK; CDR2 reads SYGVNS. V was clipped by 4 bases and J by 8 bases; unmatched bases: 8. CDR3 DNA: TGTGCCAGCAGTGCATTGGGCCAGGGGGATTCACCCCTCCACTTT. Translated, it gives CASSALGQGDSPLHF.

The CDR3 region has the DNA TGTGCCAGCAACGGGGTTACTTGGAATTCACCCCTCCACTTT. This gives the protein CASNGVTWNSPLHF. This chain joins TRBV2 and TRBJ1-6; D is ambiguous. With 7 bases removed from V and 7 bases from J, the gap between germline ends came to 14 bases. Germline V lookup: CDR1 SNHLY, CDR2 FYNNEI. CDR3 length: 14 amino acids.

The chain carries TRBV3-1 (or the pseudogene TRBV3-2) and TRBJ2-3; no clear D gene. The germline V gene has CDR1 LGHDT and CDR2 YNNKEL (reference sequence). The CDR3 is 12 residues long. Deletions cut 3 bases from V and 5 bases from J, with 6 bases between. CDR3 DNA sequence: TGTGCCAGCAGCCATAGAGAAGATACGCAGTATTTT. Its protein is CASSHREDTQYF.

About this clone: The same CDR3 also results from other DNA sequences found in this sample. This chain uses TRBV18 with TRBJ2-7; 8 nucleotides match TRBD1. Germline V gives CDR1 KGHSH, CDR2 LQKENI. CDR3 length equals 13 residues. V shed 3 bases, J shed 3 bases, and the junction held 1 base outside the gene matches. The CDR3 sequence: CASSPDRVYEQYF. The CDR3 DNA follows: TGTGCCAGCTCACCGGACAGGGTCTACGAGCAGTACTTC.

This chain joins TRBV10-3 and TRBJ2-7; 9 bases fit TRBD1. CDR3 size: 14 residues. With V trimmed by 4 bases and J by 5 bases, 6 bases remained unmatched. CDR1 and CDR2 from the germline V gene are ENHRY and SYGVKD. CDR3 amino acids: CAISAGTGSHEQYF. DNA for the CDR3: TGTGCCATCAGTGCCGGGACAGGGTCCCACGAGCAGTACTTC.

The J gene is TRBJ1-2, the V gene TRBV6-6; possible D gene TRBD1, 6 bases. The CDR3 loop spans 13 amino acids. Germline V CDR1 and CDR2: MNHNY, SVGAGI (reference sequence). V gave up 8 bases and J gave up 6 bases, with 16 bases separating them. CDR3 residues: CASGATGIDGYTF. CDR3 nucleotide sequence: TGTGCCAGCGGAGCTACAGGGATTGATGGCTACACCTTC.

This chain links TRBV30 with TRBJ1-3; 7 nucleotides match TRBD1. The V gene end was trimmed by 3 bases and the J gene end by 3 bases; junction bases not matched to a gene: 11. Germline V gives CDR1 GTSNPN, CDR2 SVGIG (reference sequence). There are 16 residues in the CDR3. For the CDR3, the DNA is TGTGCCTGGAGGAGGAAACAGACAGGGCGTGGAAACACCATATATTTT. It translates to CAWRRKQTGRGNTIYF.

The chain has TRBV6-5 and TRBJ1-4, with unresolved D. The CDR3 runs 14 residues. Trimming removed 6 bases from V and 7 bases from J, with 15 bases in between. Germline lookup yields CDR1 MNHEY and CDR2 SVGAGI. The CDR3 loop is CASSRKSRGEKLFF. The CDR3 DNA follows: TGTGCCAGCAGCCGCAAGTCCCGGGGTGAAAAACTGTTTTTT.

The chain carries TRBV10-2 and TRBJ2-5; D might be TRBD2 (5 bases). The germline CDR1 and CDR2 sequences are WSHSY and SAAADI. The CDR3 length is 13 residues. Trimming cost V 7 bases and J 1 base, with 10 bases left between them. The CDR3 DNA reads as TGCGCCAGCACCCCGACTATCCAAGAGACCCAGTACTTC. Encoded protein: CASTPTIQETQYF.

The chain combines TRBV3-1 (or the pseudogene TRBV3-2) with TRBJ1-2; 8 bases align to TRBD1. Unmatched junction bases numbered 13, after V lost 2 bases and J lost 5 bases. Per the germline V gene, CDR1 is LGHDT and CDR2 is YNNKEL (reference sequence). The CDR3 is 17 amino acids. CDR3 sequence (DNA): TGTGCCAGCAGCCAATCCGACAGGGGTTTAGTGGGGTATGGCTACACCTTC. Its translation: CASSQSDRGLVGYGYTF.

In its sample, this clone was seen once. This chain links TRBV12-2 with TRBJ2-7; the table's D call TRBD2 went unverified against the DNA. TRBV12-2 is described as a pseudogene. The length of the CDR3 is 15 residues. This CDR3 reads CASRKTRLCSYEQYF. Written as DNA, the CDR3 is TGTGCAAGTCGCAAGACTCGGCTGTGCTCCTACGAGCAGTACTTC.

The V gene is TRBV3-1 (or the pseudogene TRBV3-2), the J gene TRBJ2-7, with 10 bases that match TRBD2. Germline V gene lookup returns CDR1 LGHDT and CDR2 YNNKEL (reference sequence). CDR3 length: 18 residues. Trimming cost V 1 base and J 1 base; bases outside gene matches: 10. CDR3 DNA sequence: TGTGCCAGCAGCCAAGTCCCTAGCGGGGGAGCGCTTTCCTACGAGCAGTACTTC. Encoded protein: CASSQVPSGGALSYEQYF.

The chain recombines TRBV10-3 with TRBJ2-7; 7 bases align to TRBD2. V shed 3 bases and J 5 bases; nucleotides not matched to a gene: 4. The CDR3 is 13 residues long. Germline-derived CDR1 and CDR2 are ENHRY and SYGVKD. CDR3 in amino acids: CAISEAGLHEQYF. The CDR3 DNA follows: TGTGCCATCAGTGAAGCGGGACTCCACGAGCAGTACTTC.

The chain combines TRBV2 with TRBJ1-5; no firm D call. Germline CDR1 and CDR2: SNHLY and FYNNEI. The V and J ends lost 9 bases and 5 bases respectively, with 8 bases between them. The CDR3 has 11 amino acids. The CDR3 DNA reads TGTGCCAGTTCCCGGGATCAGCCCCAGCATTTT. It yields the protein CASSRDQPQHF.

The J gene is TRBJ2-2, the V gene TRBV7-8; TRBD2 matches 7 bases. The CDR3 is 14 amino acids. The ends lost 5 bases at V and 6 bases at J; junction bases unmatched: 6. Germline V gene lookup returns CDR1 SGHVS and CDR2 FQNEAQ. CDR3 coding DNA: TGTGCCAGCAGCGCGGGAGCAAGCCCCGGGGAGCTGTTTTTT. This codes for CASSAGASPGELFF.

The sample holds one count of this clone. V and J are TRBV13 and TRBJ1-1; weak D call: TRBD1 (5 bases). The V end lost 3 bases, the J end lost 4 bases, and 12 bases lay between the germline ends. Germline assignment: CDR1 PRHDT and CDR2 FYEKMQ (reference sequence). This CDR3 is built from 14 residues. As DNA, the CDR3 is TGTGCCAGCAGCTTTCAGGGTCGAGGCACTGAAGCTTTCTTT. Its protein is CASSFQGRGTEAFF. Full variable domain (remainder filled in from reference TRBV13 and TRBJ1-1): AAGVIQSPRHLIKEKRETATLKCYPIPRHDTVYWYQQGPGQDPQFLISFYEKMQSDKGSIPDRFSAQQFSDYHSELNMSSLELGDSALYFCASSFQGRGTEAFFGQGTRLTVV.

This clone came up once. CDR3 protein: CAWRLDTGGYTF. The DNA for the CDR3 is TGTGCCTGGAGATTAGACACAGGGGGCTACACCTTC. V is TRBV30 and J is TRBJ1-2, with a tentative D call TRBD1 (6 bases). V lost 3 bases and J lost 8, with 13 bases in between. CDR3 length equals 12 residues. CDR1 and CDR2 (germline): GTSNPN, SVGIG (reference sequence).

This chain connects TRBV19 to TRBJ2-5, with TRBD2 matching over 8 bases. CDR3 length: 16 amino acids. V dropped 3 bases and J dropped 3; count of bases not matched to a gene: 9. Germline V CDR1 and CDR2: LNHDA, SQIVND (reference sequence). This chain's CDR3 is CASSMGSGRSKETQYF. The DNA of the CDR3 is TGTGCCAGTAGTATGGGAAGCGGGAGATCCAAAGAGACCCAGTACTTC.

The chain uses TRBV5-8 and TRBJ1-4; TRBD1 might be the D (5 bases). Germline lookup yields CDR1 SGHTS and CDR2 YDEGEE. V was shortened by 4 bases and J by 7 bases, with 17 bases between the two germline ends. CDR3 length equals 15 residues. The DNA of the CDR3 is TGTGCCAGCAGCCTCTCGGGGGTAGGGGCTGAAAAACTGTTTTTT. This sequence encodes CASSLSGVGAEKLFF. The full variable domain, its missing parts supplied by reference TRBV5-8 and TRBJ1-4, is EAGVTQSPTHLIKTRGQQATLRCSPISGHTSVYWYQQALGLGLQFLLWYDEGEERNRGNFPPRFSGRQFPNYSSELNVNALELEDSALYLCASSLSGVGAEKLFFGSGTQLSVL.

This clone was detected a few times. The chain employs TRBV3-1 (or the pseudogene TRBV3-2) and TRBJ2-1; TRBD2 agrees at 7 bases. The V gene end was trimmed by 3 bases and the J gene end by 8 bases; junction bases not matched to a gene: 7. There are 14 residues in the CDR3. Germline lookup yields CDR1 LGHDT and CDR2 YNNKEL (reference sequence). DNA of the CDR3: TGTGCCAGCAGCCATTTGGTGGGGGGGGATGAGCAGTTCTTC. Encoded protein: CASSHLVGGDEQFF.

The V and J genes are TRBV25-1 and TRBJ2-1, with 7 bases that match TRBD1. CDR1 MGHDK and CDR2 SYGVNS come from the germline V gene. The CDR3 totals 16 residues. Losses at the gene ends were 2 bases for V and 6 bases for J; bases not matched to a gene: 10. The CDR3 reads CASSERLGTVLNEQFF. DNA for the CDR3: TGTGCCAGCAGTGAACGGTTGGGGACAGTTCTCAATGAGCAGTTCTTC. The whole variable domain, filled in from reference TRBV25-1 and TRBJ2-1, reads EADIYQTPRYLVIGTGKKITLECSQTMGHDKMYWYQQDPGMELHLIHYSYGVNSTEKGDLSSESTVSRIRTEHFPLTLESARPSHTSQYLCASSERLGTVLNEQFFGPGTRLTVL.

The chain is built from TRBV4-2 and TRBJ1-2; 10 nucleotides align to TRBD1. The CDR3 runs 15 residues. Germline V gene lookup returns CDR1 LGHNA and CDR2 YNFKEQ. V lost 2 bases, J lost 3 bases, and 3 bases stayed unmatched. CDR3 coding DNA: TGTGCCAGCAGCCAAAGGACAGGGGGGGACTATGGCTACACCTTC. Residues: CASSQRTGGDYGYTF.

The J gene is TRBJ2-1, the V gene TRBV3-1 (or the pseudogene TRBV3-2); 9 nucleotides agree with TRBD1. The CDR3 totals 15 residues. Germline CDR1 is LGHDT and CDR2 is YNNKEL (reference sequence). V lost 3 bases and J lost 6; bases outside the gene matches: 6. The CDR3 here is CASSHRTGATNEQFF. CDR3 nucleotide sequence: TGTGCCAGCAGCCACAGGACAGGGGCGACCAATGAGCAGTTCTTC.

This clone was seen a single time. This chain uses TRBV25-1 with TRBJ2-7; D gene unclear. CDR1 and CDR2 from the germline V gene are MGHDK and SYGVNS. The CDR3 spans 13 residues. Trimming left V 3 bases short and J 0 bases short, with 6 bases between. The CDR3 region is CASSERSSYEQYF. In nucleotides, the CDR3 is TGTGCCAGCAGTGAGAGAAGCTCCTACGAGCAGTACTTC.

The V gene is TRBV2, the J gene TRBJ2-5; possible D gene TRBD1, 6 bases. The germline V and J ends were trimmed by 8 bases and 12 bases, with 16 bases remaining between them. From germline, CDR1 is SNHLY and CDR2 FYNNEI. The CDR3 covers 11 residues. The CDR3 nucleotides read TGTGCCAGCCATCAGGGGTCTCAGGAGTACTTC. Translation gives CASHQGSQEYF.

The V call is TRBV7-9, the J call TRBJ2-1; 7 bases map to TRBD1. The germline V gene has CDR1 SEHNR and CDR2 FQNEAQ (reference sequence). The CDR3 extends over 15 amino acids. J lost 7 bases, V lost 5 bases, and 11 bases had no gene match. The CDR3 reads CASSPLTGALNEQFF. CDR3 DNA sequence: TGTGCCAGCAGCCCTCTCACAGGGGCCCTAAATGAGCAGTTCTTC.